The next 12 T cell receptor beta chains were all read from a single sample in a study of cytomegalovirus exposure and HLA in healthy donors. PCR employed 60 Vbeta and 13 Jbeta primers. Using immunoSEQ multiplex PCR, the repertoire was profiled, and TCRdb retains in-frame clones only, with some absent. The sample totals 150,000 to 250,000 clones; its top ten clones hold 0.74%. The sample was PBMCs. Receptors originate from a boy aged 5-17 years in good health and CMV-seronegative.

The chain couples TRBV5-5 to TRBJ1-2, with a possible D match to TRBD1 (5 bases). The CDR3 consists of 14 residues. Per germline, CDR1 SGHKS and CDR2 YYEKEE (reference sequence). V lost 0 bases to trimming and J lost 8 bases, with 14 bases between them. CDR3 in amino acids: CASSLGGTHLGYTF. The CDR3 DNA sequence: TGTGCCAGCAGCTTGGGCGGGACCCACCTGGGCTACACCTTC.

This chain joins TRBV11-1 and TRBJ1-2; TRBD1 matches 7 bases. V dropped 5 bases and J dropped 5; count of bases not matched to a gene: 5. The CDR3 sequence is 13 residues long. Germline CDR1 and CDR2: SGHAT and FQDESV (reference sequence). CDR3 DNA: TGTGCCAGCAGCCCGACAGGGAGGTATGGCTACACCTTC. Its translation: CASSPTGRYGYTF. Filled out from reference TRBV11-1 and TRBJ1-2, the complete variable domain reads EAEVAQSPRYKITEKSQAVAFWCDPISGHATLYWYRQILGQGPELLVQFQDESVVDDSQLPKDRFSAERLKGVDSTLKIQPAELGDSAMYLCASSPTGRYGYTFGSGTRLTVV.

The chain couples TRBV7-6 to TRBJ1-1; possibly TRBD1 for D (5 bases). V was shortened by 0 bases and J by 8 bases, with 16 bases between the two germline ends. This CDR3 is 15 amino acids long. The germline gives CDR1 SGHVS, CDR2 FNYEAQ. The CDR3 DNA sequence: TGTGCCAGCAGCTTAGCGCGGGGACCTCCCCTGGAAGCTTTCTTT. Protein sequence: CASSLARGPPLEAFF.

The chain recombines TRBV30 with TRBJ2-7; tentatively, D is TRBD2 (5 bases). Trimming shortened V by 0 bases and J by 1 base, and 7 bases separated the two germline ends. Germline loops: CDR1 GTSNPN, CDR2 SVGIG (reference sequence). The CDR3 is 13 amino acids. CDR3 protein: CAWSVGRSYEQYF. CDR3 in DNA: TGTGCCTGGAGTGTAGGGAGATCCTACGAGCAGTACTTC. Based on the CDR3 plus reference TRBV30 and TRBJ2-7, the full variable domain is SQTIHQWPATLVQPVGSPLSLECTVEGTSNPNLYWYRQAAGRGLQLLFYSVGIGQISSEVPQNLSASRPQDRQFILSSKKLLLSDSGFYLCAWSVGRSYEQYFGPGTRLTVT.

The chain links TRBV11-1 to TRBJ1-2, with a possible D match to TRBD1 (5 bases). The CDR3 extends over 15 amino acids. The ends were cut back, 3 bases at V and 1 base at J, with 12 bases in the middle. Looked up from germline, CDR1 is SGHAT and CDR2 is FQDESV (reference sequence). Here the CDR3 DNA reads TGTGCCAGCAGCTTCCCCGGCGGGGGTAACTATGGCTACACCTTC. This translates into CASSFPGGGNYGYTF.

The gene calls are TRBV6-5 and TRBJ2-2; 8 nucleotides agree with TRBD1. The V gene end was trimmed by 4 bases and the J gene end by 6 bases; junction bases not matched to a gene: 7. The germline V gene encodes CDR1 MNHEY and CDR2 SVGAGI. The CDR3 has 15 residues. The CDR3 coding sequence is TGTGCCAGCAGTTGGACAGGGACAACGGCCGGGGAGCTGTTTTTT. It translates to CASSWTGTTAGELFF.

J is TRBJ1-2 and V is TRBV10-3, with 9 bases aligning to TRBD1. Germline V lookup: CDR1 ENHRY, CDR2 SYGVKD. CDR3 length: 15 residues. V shed 2 bases, J shed 4 bases, and the junction held 5 bases outside the gene matches. CDR3 nucleotides: TGTGCCATCAGTGAGGAGGGGACAGGGAGCTATGGCTACACCTTC. It encodes CAISEEGTGSYGYTF.

V gene TRBV29-1 combines with J gene TRBJ1-1, with unresolved D. This CDR3 comprises 13 residues. Germline V gene data show CDR1 as SQVTM and CDR2 as ANQGSEA. Trimming stripped 1 base from V and 1 base from J, with 7 bases between. CDR3 coding DNA: TGCAGCGTTGAAGTCAGAGGGAACACTGAAGCTTTCTTT. This codes for CSVEVRGNTEAFF.

The chain combines TRBV4-1 with TRBJ2-7; D possibly corresponds to TRBD1 (7 bases). V shed 0 bases and J shed 3 bases, with 15 bases lying between them. The CDR3 is made up of 16 amino acids. Germline V lookup: CDR1 MGHRA, CDR2 YSYEKL. CDR3 DNA: TGCGCCAGCAGCCAAGAGAAAGGCAGGGGGGACTACGAGCAGTACTTC. This translates into CASSQEKGRGDYEQYF.

The gene calls are TRBV6-5 and TRBJ1-1; the D gene is possibly TRBD1 (6 bases). From germline, CDR1 is MNHEY and CDR2 SVGAGI. The V end was cut by 6 bases, the J end by 5 bases, with 19 bases between. The length of the CDR3 is 15 residues. The CDR3 protein is CASRQGRIYGTEAFF. CDR3 in DNA: TGTGCCAGCAGACAGGGTCGAATTTATGGGACTGAAGCTTTCTTT.

V and J are TRBV18 and TRBJ2-3, with D perhaps matching TRBD2 (7 bases). This CDR3 has 16 amino acids. Deletions cut 3 bases from V and 4 bases from J, with 17 bases between. The germline CDR1 and CDR2 sequences are KGHSH and LQKENI. In DNA form, the CDR3 reads TGTGCCAGCTCACCGCCTTGGGGCGGGGGCCCAGATACGCAGTATTTT. It translates to CASSPPWGGGPDTQYF.

This rearrangement joins TRBV5-4 to TRBJ2-3; a weak D match, TRBD2 (6 bases). Trimming left V 5 bases short and J 2 bases short, with 18 bases between. This CDR3 has 16 amino acids. Germline V lookup: CDR1 SGHNT, CDR2 YYREEE (reference sequence). The CDR3 bases are TGTGCCAGCAGGTCCCATAGCGGTTCCAACACAGATACGCAGTATTTT. It specifies CASRSHSGSNTDTQYF.